The T cell receptor beta chain described here comes from a study of graft-versus-host responses after intestinal transplantation. Concerning this clone: The antigen is not known.

V lost 7 bases, J lost 0 bases, and 11 bases lay in between. The germline V gene encodes CDR1 SGDLS and CDR2 YYNGEE. This CDR3 region has 14 residues. Measured with immunoSEQ multiplex PCR; TCRdb has only the in-frame clones, and not every one. The sample includes around 90,000 clones, 85% to 95% seen only once; the top ten take 0.069%. Study-level results: Within the allografts of patients who had graft-donor T cell macrochimerism, graft-versus-host to host-versus-graft clonal ratios were high.

This rearrangement joins TRBV9 to TRBJ2-4; the D gene is possibly TRBD2 (5 bases). Source: unstimulated CD8+ T cells sorted from spleen or lymph node cells, taken before transplant. This clonotype was obtained from a human donor who was the organ donor for an intestinal transplant. The CDR3 reads CASLDYLAKNIQYF. CDR3 in DNA: TGTGCCAGCTTAGACTACCTAGCCAAAAACATTCAGTACTTC. Drawing the rest from reference TRBV9 and TRBJ2-4, the complete variable domain is DSGVTQTPKHLITATGQRVTLRCSPRSGDLSVYWYQQSLDQGLQFLIQYYNGEERAKGNILERFSAQQFPDLHSELNLSSLELGDSALYFCASLDYLAKNIQYFGAGTRLSVL.